This TCR beta chain derives from a study of OX40 agonist ivuxolimab in advanced cancers. Background on the study: Melanoma, hepatocellular carcinoma, head and neck or renal cell cancer occurred in dose-escalation patients.

Germline V CDR1 and CDR2: LNHDA, SQIVND (reference sequence). The ends were cut back, 4 bases at V and 4 bases at J, with 4 bases in the middle. The CDR3 length is 11 residues. Measured with immunoSEQ multiplex PCR; TCRdb has only the in-frame clones, and not every one. The sample consists of 50,000 to 65,000 clones, around 82% of them appearing once. The chain has TRBV19 and TRBJ2-5, with unresolved D. Specimen: CD4+ or CD8+ T cells sorted from blood, collected in a trial of the OX40 agonist ivuxolimab. The receptor comes from an adult with an advanced solid tumor such as melanoma, head and neck, liver or kidney cancer. CDR3 coding DNA: TGTGCCAGTAGTACCAGAGAGACCCAGTACTTC. This codes for CASSTRETQYF.